This TCR beta chain was observed in a study of cytomegalovirus exposure and HLA in healthy donors. The study's findings and limits: In an earlier analysis, most TCR beta V segments were productive about 87% or about 30% of the time. An ancestry cluster, one associated with Asian ancestry, reportedly showed fewer N-insertions than the approximately 720-donor mean in a later analysis. Later work showed greater clonal expansion in HLA-associated TCR beta chains than in equally common others. Sequencing depth across donors, presence/absence analyses assumed, was roughly uniform.

13 Jbeta primers and 60 Vbeta primers were used for the PCR. Assay used: immunoSEQ multiplex PCR; TCRdb lists only in-frame clones, some missing. In the table there are about 160,000 clones, approximately 85% of which are singletons. The V and J ends lost 7 bases and 4 bases respectively, with 10 bases between them. The CDR3 is 13 residues long. The V gene's germline CDR1 is ENHRY and CDR2 SYGVKD. Note on this clone: The target antigen is unknown.

Specimen: PBMCs. This receptor was identified in a man aged 45 to 65 in good health and CMV-seropositive. The V call is TRBV10-3, the J call TRBJ2-2; perhaps TRBD2 as D (6 bases). The CDR3 is CAINGGTTGELFF. In nucleotides, the CDR3 is TGTGCCATCAACGGGGGAACCACCGGGGAGCTGTTTTTT.